This entry lists 27 T cell receptor beta chains sequenced from one sample in a study of blood T cell repertoires in COVID-19. Produced via immunoSEQ multiplex PCR; TCRdb's table is partial and in-frame only. The profile shows 150,000 to 200,000 clones, approximately 86% of them singletons. The sequenced sample was peripheral blood. The receptors derive from a man aged 55-75 years who had recovered from COVID-19.

The chain uses TRBV29-1 and TRBJ1-1; maybe TRBD1 (6 bases). CDR1 SQVTM and CDR2 ANQGSEA come from the germline V gene. Trimming pared 3 bases from V and 5 bases from J, leaving 10 bases between. The CDR3 is 12 amino acids. The CDR3, as DNA: TGCAGCGTTGATCAGGGGTGGACTGAAGCTTTCTTT. Protein product: CSVDQGWTEAFF.

The chain employs TRBV7-9 and TRBJ1-1; D gene ambiguous. Per germline, CDR1 SEHNR and CDR2 FQNEAQ (reference sequence). The CDR3 has 14 residues. The ends were cut back, 4 bases at V and 0 bases at J, with 9 bases in the middle. CDR3 DNA sequence: TGTGCCAGCAGCTCGGAGGGTGTGAACACTGAAGCTTTCTTT. Encoded protein: CASSSEGVNTEAFF. The full variable domain, completed using reference TRBV7-9 and TRBJ1-1, is DTGVSQNPRHKITKRGQNVTFRCDPISEHNRLYWYRQTLGQGPEFLTYFQNEAQLEKSRLLSDRFSAERPKGSFSTLEIQRTEQGDSAMYLCASSSEGVNTEAFFGQGTRLTVV.

The rearrangement uses TRBV4-2 and TRBJ2-7; 9 bases match TRBD2. CDR1 and CDR2 from the germline V gene are LGHNA and YNFKEQ. The length of the CDR3 is 15 residues. The V gene end was trimmed by 1 base and the J gene end by 3 bases; junction bases not matched to a gene: 4. The CDR3 reads CASSQGLAADYEQYF. DNA for the CDR3: TGTGCCAGCAGCCAAGGACTAGCGGCCGACTACGAGCAGTACTTC.

The chain joins TRBV7-9 to TRBJ2-3, with D perhaps TRBD1 (5 bases). V was pared by 10 bases and J by 2 bases, with 16 bases between. In germline, CDR1 is SEHNR, CDR2 FQNEAQ (reference sequence). CDR3 length: 14 residues. DNA of the CDR3: TGTGCCACCCAGCAGGGAATCTCCACAGATACGCAGTATTTT. Translation gives CATQQGISTDTQYF.

The chain uses TRBV19 and TRBJ1-2; perhaps TRBD1 as D (6 bases). Looked up from germline, CDR1 is LNHDA and CDR2 is SQIVND (reference sequence). The CDR3 is 13 residues long. Trimming cost V 5 bases and J 4 bases, with 11 bases left between them. The CDR3 loop reads CASSHGQFYGYTF. CDR3 bases: TGTGCCAGTAGTCACGGACAGTTCTATGGCTACACCTTC.

The chain has TRBV1 and TRBJ2-3; the DNA was not used to check the table's D call, TRBD1. TRBV1 is a listed pseudogene. CDR3 size: 20 residues. The CDR3 spells CTSSQDGVNRDRGCTDTQYF. The CDR3 DNA reads TGCACCAGCAGCCAAGACGGGGTCAACCGGGACAGGGGTTGTACAGATACGCAGTATTTT.

The chain has TRBV29-1 and TRBJ2-3, with 7 bases that match TRBD2. The trim removed 6 bases at V and 3 bases at J, leaving 6 bases unmatched. Germline CDR1 and CDR2: SQVTM and ANQGSEA. The length of the CDR3 is 13 residues. Here the CDR3 reads CSVEQGGTDTQYF. The CDR3 DNA reads as TGCAGCGTCGAGCAGGGAGGGACAGATACGCAGTATTTT.

The gene calls are TRBV5-1 and TRBJ2-3; D gene unclear. V was trimmed by 0 bases and J by 0 bases, leaving 8 bases between them. In germline, CDR1 is SGHRS, CDR2 YFSETQ. CDR3 size: 15 residues. CDR3 loop: CASSLVPSSTDTQYF. For the CDR3, the DNA is TGCGCCAGCAGCTTGGTCCCGAGTAGCACAGATACGCAGTATTTT.

The chain joins TRBV6-1 to TRBJ2-2; D is uncertain. With 0 bases removed from V and 2 bases from J, the gap between germline ends came to 7 bases. CDR1 MNHNS and CDR2 SASEGT come from the germline V gene. This CDR3 comprises 15 residues. The CDR3 nucleotides read TGTGCCAGCAGTGAAGCGGCAGGAAACACCGGGGAGCTGTTTTTT. This gives the protein CASSEAAGNTGELFF.

This clone was recorded only once. The genes are TRBV13 and TRBJ1-6, with 10 bases lining up with TRBD1. CDR1 is PRHDT, CDR2 FYEKMQ, per germline (reference sequence). With V trimmed by 2 bases and J by 7 bases, 14 bases remained unmatched. This CDR3 is 19 amino acids long. The chain's CDR3 is CASSLSYGTGVSGNSPLHF. The CDR3 region has the DNA TGTGCCAGCAGCTTATCGTACGGGACAGGGGTTTCGGGGAATTCACCCCTCCACTTT.

The rearrangement uses TRBV10-3 and TRBJ2-7; 8 bases agree with TRBD1. The germline V gene has CDR1 ENHRY and CDR2 SYGVKD. This CDR3 contains 13 residues. Unmatched junction bases numbered 1, after V lost 4 bases and J lost 2 bases. DNA of the CDR3: TGTGCCATCAGTGTGACAGGGGCCTACGAGCAGTACTTC. As protein: CAISVTGAYEQYF.

This chain links TRBV7-9 with TRBJ2-3; 8 bases are shared with TRBD1. J lost 0 bases, V lost 5 bases, and 1 base had no gene match. Germline V gene data show CDR1 as SEHNR and CDR2 as FQNEAQ (reference sequence). This CDR3 contains 14 residues. The CDR3 is CASSQGASTDTQYF. CDR3 DNA: TGTGCCAGCAGCCAGGGGGCCAGCACAGATACGCAGTATTTT.

The genes are TRBV7-8 and TRBJ1-2; D not certain. Germline V gene data show CDR1 as SGHVS and CDR2 as FQNEAQ. The V end lost 0 bases, the J end lost 3 bases, and 8 bases lay between the germline ends. The CDR3 covers 14 residues. CDR3 DNA sequence: TGTGCCAGCAGCTTAGCTACAGACGACTATGGCTACACCTTC. Translated: CASSLATDDYGYTF.

J is TRBJ2-5 and V is TRBV5-1; the D gene is possibly TRBD1 (6 bases). Trimming removed 1 base from V and 1 base from J, with 11 bases in between. The CDR3 is made up of 15 amino acids. Germline CDR1 SGHRS, CDR2 YFSETQ. The CDR3 region is CASSLQDSGQETQYF. In DNA, the CDR3 is TGCGCCAGCAGCTTGCAGGACAGCGGCCAAGAGACCCAGTACTTC. Looking up the rest from reference TRBV5-1 and TRBJ2-5 gives the full variable domain: KAGVTQTPRYLIKTRGQQVTLSCSPISGHRSVSWYQQTPGQGLQFLFEYFSETQRNKGNFPGRFSGRQFSNSRSEMNVSTLELGDSALYLCASSLQDSGQETQYFGPGTRLLVL.

This clone was counted between two and nine times. The chain combines TRBV19 with TRBJ1-1, with D unclear. The germline V gene has CDR1 LNHDA and CDR2 SQIVND (reference sequence). V shed 3 bases and J shed 9 bases, with 14 bases lying between them. This CDR3 has 13 residues. The CDR3 spells CASSIGVGRKAFF. The CDR3 DNA sequence: TGTGCCAGTAGTATTGGTGTGGGGAGGAAAGCTTTCTTT.

The chain uses TRBV25-1 and TRBJ1-1, with D possibly matching TRBD1 (5 bases). Trimming removed 1 base from V and 11 bases from J, with 11 bases in between. The CDR3 has 12 residues. Germline V CDR1 and CDR2: MGHDK, SYGVNS. The CDR3 region is CASSEWGLWAFF. In DNA form, the CDR3 reads TGTGCCAGCAGTGAATGGGGCCTTTGGGCTTTCTTT.

The V gene is TRBV2, the J gene TRBJ2-5; 10 bases are a match to TRBD2. Germline CDR1 SNHLY, CDR2 FYNNEI. The CDR3 runs 15 residues. V trimming: 5 bases; J trimming: 1 base; junction bases outside the gene matches: 4. The CDR3 loop is CASSSSGGLQETQYF. CDR3 nucleotide sequence: TGTGCCAGCAGTTCTAGCGGGGGACTCCAAGAGACCCAGTACTTC.

The genes are TRBV7-3 and TRBJ2-2; tentatively, D is TRBD1 (6 bases). Germline CDR1 reads SGHTA; CDR2 reads FQGTGA. The CDR3 contains 15 residues. V shed 4 bases and J shed 1 base, with 10 bases lying between them. This chain's CDR3 is CASSWMTGNTGELFF. The DNA for the CDR3 is TGTGCCAGCAGCTGGATGACAGGGAACACCGGGGAGCTGTTTTTT.

The rearrangement uses TRBV24-1 and TRBJ2-1; TRBD1 matches at 9 bases. In germline, CDR1 is KGHDR, CDR2 SFDVKD. The junction had 8 bases not matched to a gene; V was cut back by 2 bases and J by 10 bases. This CDR3 contains 15 residues. DNA for the CDR3: TGTGCCACCAGTGATTCCGGGACAGGGATACGGGAGCAGTTCTTC. Translated: CATSDSGTGIREQFF.

CDR3 residues: CAITPTSPYNEQFF. CDR3 DNA sequence: TGTGCCATCACGCCAACTAGCCCCTACAATGAGCAGTTCTTC. The chain couples TRBV10-3 to TRBJ2-1, with a tentative D call TRBD2 (6 bases). V was trimmed by 7 bases and J by 2 bases, leaving 12 bases between them. This CDR3 spans 14 amino acids. Germline V gives CDR1 ENHRY, CDR2 SYGVKD.

The rearrangement links TRBV3-1 (or the pseudogene TRBV3-2) to TRBJ2-1; TRBD1 matches at 11 bases. V was pared by 6 bases and J by 12 bases, with 7 bases of the junction left unmatched. CDR1 is LGHDT, CDR2 YNNKEL, per germline (reference sequence). CDR3 size: 13 residues. This chain's CDR3 is CASSRGQGAGQFF. The CDR3 nucleotides are TGTGCCAGCAGTCGAGGACAGGGGGCGGGGCAGTTCTTC.

The genes are TRBV13 and TRBJ1-5; 8 bases match TRBD1. This CDR3 has 16 amino acids. Germline V gene data show CDR1 as PRHDT and CDR2 as FYEKMQ (reference sequence). V was pared by 4 bases and J by 6 bases, with 11 bases of the junction left unmatched. CDR3 loop: CASSSGDRGTGQPQHF. The CDR3 DNA reads TGTGCCAGCAGCTCAGGAGACAGGGGAACAGGTCAGCCCCAGCATTTT.

The rearrangement uses TRBV2 and TRBJ1-5; 9 positions match TRBD1. CDR1 is SNHLY, CDR2 FYNNEI, per germline. The CDR3 has 15 residues. Trimming cost V 6 bases and J 5 bases; bases outside gene matches: 8. The CDR3 region is CASRGTGRRDQPQHF. The CDR3 DNA reads as TGTGCCAGCAGGGGGACAGGGAGGAGAGATCAGCCCCAGCATTTT.

The CDR3, as DNA: TGTGCCAGCAGCCTAGGGGCCGGGACACCTACCCAAGAGACCCAGTACTTC. Amino acids: CASSLGAGTPTQETQYF. This rearrangement joins TRBV7-9 to TRBJ2-5; TRBD1 is a possible D gene (6 bases). The CDR3 is 17 amino acids. V shed 5 bases and J shed 1 base, with 20 bases lying between them. Germline assignment: CDR1 SEHNR and CDR2 FQNEAQ (reference sequence). The full variable domain, completed using reference TRBV7-9 and TRBJ2-5, is DTGVSQNPRHKITKRGQNVTFRCDPISEHNRLYWYRQTLGQGPEFLTYFQNEAQLEKSRLLSDRFSAERPKGSFSTLEIQRTEQGDSAMYLCASSLGAGTPTQETQYFGPGTRLLVL.

The V gene is TRBV2, the J gene TRBJ1-4; 7 nucleotides match TRBD1. Losses at the gene ends were 6 bases for V and 8 bases for J; bases not matched to a gene: 9. The V gene's germline CDR1 is SNHLY and CDR2 FYNNEI. The CDR3 extends over 14 amino acids. CDR3 residues: CASRTIDRAEKLFF. The CDR3 DNA reads as TGTGCCAGCAGAACGATTGACAGGGCAGAAAAACTGTTTTTT.

The chain employs TRBV12-3 or TRBV12-4 and TRBJ2-7; 8 nucleotides align to TRBD2. V gave up 7 bases and J gave up 4 bases; unmatched junction bases: 6. The CDR3 sequence is 13 residues long. CDR3 DNA sequence: TGTGCCAGCAATCCGGGACTAGGTTACGAGCAGTACTTC. Protein: CASNPGLGYEQYF.

The gene calls are TRBV19 and TRBJ2-7, with 7 bases fitting TRBD2. After removal of 6 bases from V and 4 bases from J, the junction contained 9 bases not matched to a gene. CDR3 size: 14 residues. CDR1 LNHDA and CDR2 SQIVND come from the germline V gene (reference sequence). CDR3 nucleotide sequence: TGTGCCAGTAGCTTGGACGGCGGGGGTTACGAGCAGTACTTC. It translates to CASSLDGGGYEQYF.